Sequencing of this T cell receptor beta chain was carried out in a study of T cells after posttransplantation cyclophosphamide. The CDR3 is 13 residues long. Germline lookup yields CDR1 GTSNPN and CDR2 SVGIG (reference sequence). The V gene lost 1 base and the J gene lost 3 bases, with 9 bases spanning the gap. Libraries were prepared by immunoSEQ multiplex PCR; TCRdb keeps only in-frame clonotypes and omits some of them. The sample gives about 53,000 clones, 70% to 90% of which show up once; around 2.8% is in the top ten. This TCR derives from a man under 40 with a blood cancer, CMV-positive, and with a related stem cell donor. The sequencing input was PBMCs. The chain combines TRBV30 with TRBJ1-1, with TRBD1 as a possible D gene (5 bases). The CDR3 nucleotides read TGTGCCTGGAGTGAACAGGCGTACACTGAAGCTTTCTTT. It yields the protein CAWSEQAYTEAFF.